This TCR beta chain appears in the sequencing data of a study of shared clonotypes between healthy human individuals. Assay used: immunoSEQ multiplex PCR; TCRdb lists only in-frame clones, some missing. Found here are 2,500,000 or so clones, 85% to 95% of them singletons; the top ten hold 0.37%. A note on this clone: The same CDR3 arises from other DNA sequences in this sample as well.

CDR1 and CDR2 from the germline V gene are SEHNR and FQNEAQ (reference sequence). The CDR3 consists of 15 residues. V lost 0 bases and J lost 3; bases outside the gene matches: 3. The J gene is TRBJ2-7, the V gene TRBV7-9; 9 nucleotides match TRBD2. Sample: naive CD4+ T cells from PBMCs. As to subset: CD45RA+ positively selected. This receptor was obtained from a man aged 18 to 35 in good health. Some clones in this sample may be carry-over from other donors' samples. The CDR3 DNA follows: TGTGCCAGCAGCTTAGCAGGCGGGAGGGGCTACGAGCAGTACTTC. This codes for CASSLAGGRGYEQYF.